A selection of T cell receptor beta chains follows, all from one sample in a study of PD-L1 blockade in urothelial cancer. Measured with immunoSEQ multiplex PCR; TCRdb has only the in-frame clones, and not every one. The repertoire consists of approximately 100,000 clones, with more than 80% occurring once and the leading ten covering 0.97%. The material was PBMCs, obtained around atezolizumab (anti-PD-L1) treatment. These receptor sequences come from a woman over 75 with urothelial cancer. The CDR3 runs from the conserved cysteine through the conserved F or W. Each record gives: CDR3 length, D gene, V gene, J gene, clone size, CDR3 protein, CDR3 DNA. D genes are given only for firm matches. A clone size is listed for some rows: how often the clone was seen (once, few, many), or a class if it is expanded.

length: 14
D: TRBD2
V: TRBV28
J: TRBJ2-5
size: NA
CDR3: CASSPHDGRETQYF
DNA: TGTGCCAGCAGCCCACACGACGGGAGGGAGACCCAGTACTTC

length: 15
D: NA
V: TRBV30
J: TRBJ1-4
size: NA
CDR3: CAWDRSGSWGEKLFF
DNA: TGTGCCTGGGATCGTTCCGGGAGCTGGGGAGAAAAACTGTTTTTT

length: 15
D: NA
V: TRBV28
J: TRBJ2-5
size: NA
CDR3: CASSQTDRAQETQYF
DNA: TGTGCCAGCAGTCAAACGGACAGAGCCCAAGAGACCCAGTACTTC

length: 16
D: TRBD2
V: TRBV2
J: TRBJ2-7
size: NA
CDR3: CASSEGPSGVSYEQYF
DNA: TGTGCCAGCAGTGAAGGGCCTAGCGGGGTCTCCTACGAGCAGTACTTC

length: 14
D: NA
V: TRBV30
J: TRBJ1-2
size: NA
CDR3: CAWSVAPGRDGYTF
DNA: TGTGCCTGGAGTGTAGCACCGGGAAGGGATGGCTACACCTTC

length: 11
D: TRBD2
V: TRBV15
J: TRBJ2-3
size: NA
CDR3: CATRGGLFQYF
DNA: TGTGCCACCAGGGGGGGGTTATTCCAGTATTTT

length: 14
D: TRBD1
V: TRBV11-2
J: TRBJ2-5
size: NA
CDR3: CASSPRAGGETQYF
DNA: TGTGCCAGCAGCCCCCGGGCAGGGGGAGAGACCCAGTACTTC

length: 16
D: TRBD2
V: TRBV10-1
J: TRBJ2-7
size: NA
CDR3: CASSEYPSGRGYEQYF
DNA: TGCGCCAGCAGTGAGTATCCTAGCGGGAGGGGATACGAGCAGTACTTC

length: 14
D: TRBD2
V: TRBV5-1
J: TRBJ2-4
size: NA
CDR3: CASRLGIERGIQYF
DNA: TGCGCCAGCCGGTTGGGGATAGAGCGGGGCATTCAGTACTTC

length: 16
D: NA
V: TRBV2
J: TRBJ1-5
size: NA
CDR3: CASSERGRGANQPQHF
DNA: TGTGCCAGCAGTGAAAGGGGGAGGGGAGCTAATCAGCCCCAGCATTTT

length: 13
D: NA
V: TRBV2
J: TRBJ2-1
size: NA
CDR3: CASSPQGFNEQFF
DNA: TGTGCCAGCAGTCCCCAGGGTTTCAATGAGCAGTTCTTC

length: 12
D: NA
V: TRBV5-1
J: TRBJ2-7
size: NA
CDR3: CASSGAVSEQYF
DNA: TGCGCCAGCAGCGGAGCTGTTAGCGAGCAGTACTTC

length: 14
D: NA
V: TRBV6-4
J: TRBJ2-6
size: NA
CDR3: CASSAGPGANVLTF
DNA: TGTGCCAGCAGCGCGGGACCAGGGGCCAACGTCCTGACTTTC

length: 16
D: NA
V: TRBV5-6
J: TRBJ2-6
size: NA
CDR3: CASSLGSYSGANVLTF
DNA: TGTGCCAGCAGCTTGGGCAGTTACTCTGGGGCCAACGTCCTGACTTTC

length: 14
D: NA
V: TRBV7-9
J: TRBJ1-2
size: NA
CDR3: CASSLSTSSYGYTF
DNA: TGTGCCAGCAGCTTATCCACTAGCAGCTATGGCTACACCTTC

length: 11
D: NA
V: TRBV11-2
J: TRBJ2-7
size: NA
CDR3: CASSFTYEQYF
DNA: TGTGCCAGCAGCTTCACCTACGAGCAGTACTTC

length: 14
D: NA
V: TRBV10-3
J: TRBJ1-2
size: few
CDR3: CAIQSRGPNYGYTF
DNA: TGTGCCATCCAGAGCAGGGGACCTAACTATGGCTACACCTTC

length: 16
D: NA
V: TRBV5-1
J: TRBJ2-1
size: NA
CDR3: CASSLGGGANWDEQFF
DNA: TGCGCCAGCAGCTTGGGTGGGGGCGCGAATTGGGATGAGCAGTTCTTC

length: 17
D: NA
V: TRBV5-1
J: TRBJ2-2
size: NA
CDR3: CASSFVAGVENTGELFF
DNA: TGCGCCAGCAGCTTTGTGGCAGGGGTCGAGAACACCGGGGAGCTGTTTTTT

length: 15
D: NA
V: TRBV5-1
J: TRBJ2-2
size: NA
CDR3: CASSPGTPNTGELFF
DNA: TGCGCCAGCAGCCCAGGGACACCGAACACCGGGGAGCTGTTTTTT

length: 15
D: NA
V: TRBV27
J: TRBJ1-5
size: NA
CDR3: CASRKGQSSNQPQHF
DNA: TGTGCCAGCAGGAAAGGACAGTCCAGCAATCAGCCCCAGCATTTT

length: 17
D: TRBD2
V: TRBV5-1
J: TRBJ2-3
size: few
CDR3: CASSSKVAGGGTDTQYF
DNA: TGCGCCAGCAGCTCGAAGGTAGCGGGAGGGGGCACAGATACGCAGTATTTT

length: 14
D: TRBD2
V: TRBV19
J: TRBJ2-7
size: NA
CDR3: CASSITSGSYEQYF
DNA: TGTGCCAGTAGTATAACTAGCGGGAGCTACGAGCAGTACTTC

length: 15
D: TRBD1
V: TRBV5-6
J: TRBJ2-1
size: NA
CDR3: CASSLRDRVNNEQFF
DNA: TGTGCCAGCAGCCTACGGGACAGGGTCAACAATGAGCAGTTCTTC

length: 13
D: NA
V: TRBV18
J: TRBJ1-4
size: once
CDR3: CASSTGEEKKLFF
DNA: TGTGCCAGCTCAACGGGGGAGGAAAAAAAACTGTTTTTT

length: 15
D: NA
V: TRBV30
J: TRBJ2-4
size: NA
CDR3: CAWREPGPPGNIQYF
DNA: TGTGCCTGGAGGGAGCCTGGACCGCCGGGGAACATTCAGTACTTC

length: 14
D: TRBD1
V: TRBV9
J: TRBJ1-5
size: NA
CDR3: CASSVGQGPQPQHF
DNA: TGTGCCAGCAGCGTCGGACAGGGCCCTCAGCCCCAGCATTTT

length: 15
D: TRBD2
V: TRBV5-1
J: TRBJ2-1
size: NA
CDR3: CASSPGTRAYNEQFF
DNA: TGCGCCAGCAGCCCCGGGACTAGGGCCTACAATGAGCAGTTCTTC

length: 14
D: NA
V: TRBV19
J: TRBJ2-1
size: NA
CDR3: CASSVGTPVGEQFF
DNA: TGTGCCAGTAGTGTCGGGACTCCTGTGGGGGAGCAGTTCTTC

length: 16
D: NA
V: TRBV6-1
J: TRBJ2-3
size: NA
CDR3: CASSEARSGYTDTQYF
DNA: TGTGCCAGCAGTGAAGCGCGCAGCGGCTACACAGATACGCAGTATTTT

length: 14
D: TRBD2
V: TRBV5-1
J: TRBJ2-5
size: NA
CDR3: CASSQPLALETQYF
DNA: TGCGCCAGCAGCCAACCACTAGCGTTGGAGACCCAGTACTTC

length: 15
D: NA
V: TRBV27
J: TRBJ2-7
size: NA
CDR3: CASSSLTARATEQYF
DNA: TGTGCCAGCAGTTCATTGACAGCCAGGGCAACCGAGCAGTACTTC

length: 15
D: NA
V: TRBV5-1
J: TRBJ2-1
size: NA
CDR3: CASSPVEPPYNEQFF
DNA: TGCGCCAGCAGCCCGGTGGAGCCTCCTTACAATGAGCAGTTCTTC

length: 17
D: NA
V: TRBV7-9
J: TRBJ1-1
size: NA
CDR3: CASSSYQGQNIRAEAFF
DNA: TGTGCCAGCAGCTCATACCAAGGACAGAACATTCGGGCTGAAGCTTTCTTT

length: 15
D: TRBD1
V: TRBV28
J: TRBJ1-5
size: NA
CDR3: CASTRRDRDNQPQHF
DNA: TGTGCCAGCACACGCCGGGACAGAGACAATCAGCCCCAGCATTTT

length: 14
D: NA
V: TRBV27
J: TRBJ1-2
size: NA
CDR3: CASSLSSRGYGYTF
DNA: TGTGCCAGCAGTTTATCGAGTCGGGGCTATGGCTACACCTTC

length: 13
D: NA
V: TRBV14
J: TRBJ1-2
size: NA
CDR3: CASQQGANYGYTF
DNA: TGTGCCAGCCAACAGGGCGCCAACTATGGCTACACCTTC

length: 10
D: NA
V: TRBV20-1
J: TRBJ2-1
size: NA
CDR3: CSALGDEQFF
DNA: TGCAGTGCTCTGGGAGATGAGCAGTTCTTC

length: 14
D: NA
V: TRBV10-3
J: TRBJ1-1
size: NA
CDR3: CAISERQTNTEAFF
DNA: TGTGCCATCAGTGAGAGACAGACTAACACTGAAGCTTTCTTT

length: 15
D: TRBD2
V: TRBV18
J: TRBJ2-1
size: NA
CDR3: CASSISNSGVHEQFF
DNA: TGTGCCAGCTCGATTTCGAATAGCGGGGTACATGAGCAGTTCTTC

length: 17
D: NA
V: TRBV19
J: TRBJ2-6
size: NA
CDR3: CASSVPTGTTGANVLTF
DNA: TGTGCCAGTAGCGTCCCTACAGGGACAACTGGGGCCAACGTCCTGACTTTC

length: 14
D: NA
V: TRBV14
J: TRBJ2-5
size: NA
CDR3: CASSPLDGVETQYF
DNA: TGTGCCAGCAGCCCCCTGGACGGGGTCGAGACCCAGTACTTC

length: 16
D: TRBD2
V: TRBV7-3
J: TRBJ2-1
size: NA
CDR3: CASSLSGLAGGSEQFF
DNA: TGTGCCAGCAGCTTATCTGGACTAGCGGGAGGATCTGAGCAGTTCTTC

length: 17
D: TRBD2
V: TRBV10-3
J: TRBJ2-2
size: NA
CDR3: CAISEGGLAANTGELFF
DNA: TGTGCCATCAGTGAAGGAGGTCTAGCGGCAAACACCGGGGAGCTGTTTTTT

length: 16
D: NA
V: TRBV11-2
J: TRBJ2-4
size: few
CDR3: CASSGQKRLAKNIQYF
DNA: TGTGCCAGCAGCGGACAGAAACGATTAGCCAAAAACATTCAGTACTTC

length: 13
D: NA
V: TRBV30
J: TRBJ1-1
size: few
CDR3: CATRGTPGTEAFF
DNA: TGTGCCACAAGGGGGACCCCGGGAACTGAAGCTTTCTTT

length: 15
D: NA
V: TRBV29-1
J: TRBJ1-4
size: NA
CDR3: CSVAWGLATNEKLFF
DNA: TGCAGCGTTGCATGGGGACTTGCAACTAATGAAAAACTGTTTTTT

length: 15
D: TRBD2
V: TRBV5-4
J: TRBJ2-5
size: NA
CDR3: CASSPGGGEYGTQYF
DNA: TGTGCCAGCAGCCCAGGCGGGGGGGAGTATGGGACCCAGTACTTC

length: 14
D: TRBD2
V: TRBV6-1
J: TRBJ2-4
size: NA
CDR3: CASGRTSAKNIQYF
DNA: TGTGCCAGCGGCAGAACTAGCGCGAAAAACATTCAGTACTTC

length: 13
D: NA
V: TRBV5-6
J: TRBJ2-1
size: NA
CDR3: CASSLAGEDEQFF
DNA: TGTGCCAGCAGCTTGGCAGGGGAAGATGAGCAGTTCTTC

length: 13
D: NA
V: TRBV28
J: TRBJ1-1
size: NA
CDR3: CASSRGGGTEAFF
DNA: TGTGCCAGCAGTCGGGGGGGAGGGACTGAAGCTTTCTTT

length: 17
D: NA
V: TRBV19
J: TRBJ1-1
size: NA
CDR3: CASSPHLAQTENTEAFF
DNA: TGTGCCAGTAGTCCCCACCTGGCCCAAACAGAGAACACTGAAGCTTTCTTT

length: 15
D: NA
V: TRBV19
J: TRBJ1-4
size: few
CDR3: CASHLEGYRTGKLFF
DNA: TGTGCCAGTCACCTCGAGGGATATCGAACCGGAAAACTGTTTTTT